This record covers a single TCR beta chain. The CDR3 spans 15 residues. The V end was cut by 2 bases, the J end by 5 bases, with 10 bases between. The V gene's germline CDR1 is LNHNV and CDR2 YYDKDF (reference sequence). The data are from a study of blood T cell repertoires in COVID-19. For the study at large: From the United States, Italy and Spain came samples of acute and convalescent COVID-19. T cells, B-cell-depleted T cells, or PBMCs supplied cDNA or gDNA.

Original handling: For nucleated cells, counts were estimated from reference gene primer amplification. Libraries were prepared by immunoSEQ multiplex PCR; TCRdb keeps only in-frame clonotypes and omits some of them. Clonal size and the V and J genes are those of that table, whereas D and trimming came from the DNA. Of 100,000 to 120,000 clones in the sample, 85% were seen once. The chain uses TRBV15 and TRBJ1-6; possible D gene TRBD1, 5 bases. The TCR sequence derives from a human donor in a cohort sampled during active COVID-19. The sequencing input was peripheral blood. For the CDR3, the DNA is TGTGCCACCAGCAGAACTGTAGGGGATAATTCACCCCTCCACTTT. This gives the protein CATSRTVGDNSPLHF.